This passage covers 17 T cell receptor beta chains from one sample sequenced in a study of T cell changes during pregnancy in multiple sclerosis. The table came from immunoSEQ multiplex PCR; TCRdb's copy has only in-frame clones and leaves some out. The repertoire holds about 33,000 clones, with 90% as singletons. This sample comprised CD4+ T cells from peripheral blood mononuclear cells, obtained in the second trimester of pregnancy. Receptors were obtained from a female donor in good health, enrolled as a control in a pregnancy study.

J is TRBJ2-1 and V is TRBV10-3; D is perhaps TRBD2 (5 bases). This CDR3 contains 14 residues. Looked up from germline, CDR1 is ENHRY and CDR2 is SYGVKD. Trimming stripped 10 bases from V and 0 bases from J, with 13 bases between. Here the CDR3 DNA reads TGTGCCACCCTCCGGGAAAGCTCCTACAATGAGCAGTTCTTC. This sequence encodes CATLRESSYNEQFF.

The V and J genes are TRBV29-1 and TRBJ2-3; 7 bases align to TRBD2. Germline assignment: CDR1 SQVTM and CDR2 ANQGSEA. CDR3 length: 10 amino acids. After removal of 8 bases from V and 12 bases from J, the junction contained 8 bases not matched to a gene. The CDR3 sequence: CSFREAVQYF. CDR3 DNA sequence: TGCAGCTTCCGGGAGGCAGTTCAGTATTTT.

The chain recombines TRBV10-1 with TRBJ1-2; TRBD1 aligns across 7 bases. The CDR3 extends over 15 amino acids. Trimming cost V 0 bases and J 7 bases; bases outside gene matches: 8. Germline V CDR1 and CDR2: WNHNN, SYGVQD (reference sequence). The CDR3, as DNA: TGCGCCAGCAGTGAGTCTGGAGGGGGCGAAGGTGGCTACACCTTC. Amino acid sequence: CASSESGGGEGGYTF.

V gene TRBV18 combines with J gene TRBJ2-1; 9 bases align to TRBD2. The CDR3 runs to 16 residues. V was clipped by 2 bases and J by 6 bases; unmatched bases: 8. Germline CDR1 and CDR2: KGHSH and LQKENI. The CDR3 region has the DNA TGTGCCAGCTCACCAATCGGGACTAGCCGGTTCAATGAGCAGTTCTTC. Translating it yields CASSPIGTSRFNEQFF. Full variable domain (remainder filled in from reference TRBV18 and TRBJ2-1): NAGVMQNPRHLVRRRGQEARLRCSPMKGHSHVYWYRQLPEEGLKFMVYLQKENIIDESGMPKERFSAEFPKEGPSILRIQQVVRGDSAAYFCASSPIGTSRFNEQFFGPGTRLTVL.

The DNA of the CDR3 is TGCAGCGCTACAGGGGATCAAGAGACCCAGTACTTC. It yields the protein CSATGDQETQYF. The chain joins TRBV29-1 to TRBJ2-5; 7 nucleotides agree with TRBD1. The germline V gene has CDR1 SQVTM and CDR2 ANQGSEA. Trimming took 7 bases from V and 2 from J; bases not matched to a gene: 4. The CDR3 sequence is 12 residues long.

This sequence joins TRBV14 and TRBJ2-3, with a tentative D call TRBD2 (5 bases). The CDR3 has 14 residues. Trimming left V 0 bases short and J 5 bases short, with 9 bases between. In germline, CDR1 is SGHDN, CDR2 FVKESK. This CDR3 reads CASSQEKSGDTQYF. CDR3 in DNA: TGTGCCAGCAGCCAAGAAAAGAGCGGAGATACGCAGTATTTT.

This rearrangement joins TRBV19 to TRBJ1-1, with TRBD1 identical over 10 bases. The V gene's germline CDR1 is LNHDA and CDR2 SQIVND (reference sequence). CDR3 size: 15 residues. V dropped 4 bases and J dropped 1; count of bases not matched to a gene: 3. The CDR3 DNA reads TGTGCCAGTAGTAGAAGGGACAGGGGGAACACTGAAGCTTTCTTT. Its protein is CASSRRDRGNTEAFF.

The chain uses TRBV5-6 and TRBJ1-1; 8 bases map to TRBD1. Germline V gene data show CDR1 as SGHDT and CDR2 as YYEEEE. The CDR3 extends over 17 amino acids. Germline trimming cut 2 bases from V and 4 bases from J; bases unmatched to any gene: 13. In DNA, the CDR3 is TGTGCCAGCAGCTTCCGACTGACAGGGGCGGCGAGCACTGAAGCTTTCTTT. This translates into CASSFRLTGAASTEAFF. Based on the CDR3 plus reference TRBV5-6 and TRBJ1-1, the full variable domain is DAGVTQSPTHLIKTRGQQVTLRCSPKSGHDTVSWYQQALGQGPQFIFQYYEEEERQRGNFPDRFSGHQFPNYSSELNVNALLLGDSALYLCASSFRLTGAASTEAFFGQGTRLTVV.

This clone has just one count. The chain links TRBV19 to TRBJ1-5; weak D call: TRBD1 (5 bases). Deletions cut 4 bases from V and 0 bases from J, with 19 bases between. CDR3 size: 18 residues. The germline CDR1 and CDR2 sequences are LNHDA and SQIVND (reference sequence). CDR3 loop: CASSTRTPRAYSNQPQHF. The CDR3 DNA reads as TGTGCCAGTAGTACCCGGACACCCAGGGCGTATAGCAATCAGCCCCAGCATTTT.

The rearrangement links TRBV6-5 to TRBJ1-1; 7 positions match TRBD1. CDR1 is MNHEY, CDR2 SVGAGI, per germline. V shed 6 bases and J 4 bases; nucleotides not matched to a gene: 8. The CDR3 has 14 amino acids. The CDR3 bases are TGTGCCAGCAGCGTGACAGGGTTTGGCACTGAAGCTTTCTTT. Translating gives CASSVTGFGTEAFF.

This clone was observed once. J is TRBJ1-2 and V is TRBV7-9; 10 bases fit TRBD1. The junction had 5 bases not matched to a gene; V was cut back by 5 bases and J by 8 bases. The CDR3 loop spans 13 amino acids. Germline CDR1 SEHNR, CDR2 FQNEAQ (reference sequence). In DNA form, the CDR3 reads TGTGCCAGCAGCGACAGGGGGCTGCGGGGCTACACCTTC. Translated, it gives CASSDRGLRGYTF.

The CDR3 DNA reads TGCGCCAGCAGCCAAGGCGGACTTGGTGAGCAGTTCTTC. This gives the protein CASSQGGLGEQFF. The chain couples TRBV4-1 to TRBJ2-1, with D perhaps matching TRBD2 (5 bases). The length of the CDR3 is 13 residues. From germline, CDR1 is MGHRA and CDR2 YSYEKL. Trimming removed 1 base from V and 9 bases from J, with 10 bases in between.

This chain uses TRBV19 with TRBJ1-1; maybe TRBD1 (5 bases). This CDR3 is 16 amino acids long. The V end lost 3 bases, the J end lost 1 base, and 15 bases lay between the germline ends. CDR1 and CDR2 from the germline V gene are LNHDA and SQIVND (reference sequence). The CDR3 nucleotides are TGTGCCAGTAGTATGCGAGCAGGGCGGACGAACACTGAAGCTTTCTTT. Translating gives CASSMRAGRTNTEAFF.

The V gene is TRBV7-2, the J gene TRBJ2-5; the D is unclear. TRBJ2-7 explains the end of the DNA better; the J call may be wrong. The CDR3 loop spans 13 amino acids. Germline V CDR1 and CDR2: SGHTA, FQGNSA. CDR3 nucleotides: TGTGCCAGCAGCTCAATGGGCATAAACGAGCAGTACTTC. Translating gives CASSSMGINEQYF.

The chain has TRBV29-1 and TRBJ1-2; 12 positions agree with TRBD1. CDR1 SQVTM and CDR2 ANQGSEA come from the germline V gene. This CDR3 spans 15 amino acids. The ends lost 7 bases at V and 4 bases at J; junction bases unmatched: 10. The CDR3 spells CSALGTGGAGYGYTF. Here the CDR3 DNA reads TGCAGCGCCCTGGGGACAGGGGGCGCGGGCTATGGCTACACCTTC.

The CDR3 spells CASSQQVRGQSRANVLTF. The DNA for the CDR3 is TGTGCCAGCAGCCAGCAGGTACGAGGACAAAGTCGGGCCAACGTCCTGACTTTC. V is TRBV7-1 and J is TRBJ2-6; D perhaps matches TRBD1 (5 bases). TRBV7-1 is reported as an ORF; its role is uncertain. The CDR3 is made up of 18 amino acids. Trimming stripped 5 bases from V and 5 bases from J, with 22 bases between.

The chain combines TRBV9 with TRBJ1-4; 8 bases are shared with TRBD1. The CDR3 has 16 amino acids. J lost 13 bases, V lost 5 bases, and 19 bases had no gene match. Germline-derived CDR1 and CDR2 are SGDLS and YYNGEE. In DNA form, the CDR3 reads TGTGCCAGCAGGGCCACCGCGACAGGGGATCAGGGGAGACTGTTTTTT. This encodes CASRATATGDQGRLFF.